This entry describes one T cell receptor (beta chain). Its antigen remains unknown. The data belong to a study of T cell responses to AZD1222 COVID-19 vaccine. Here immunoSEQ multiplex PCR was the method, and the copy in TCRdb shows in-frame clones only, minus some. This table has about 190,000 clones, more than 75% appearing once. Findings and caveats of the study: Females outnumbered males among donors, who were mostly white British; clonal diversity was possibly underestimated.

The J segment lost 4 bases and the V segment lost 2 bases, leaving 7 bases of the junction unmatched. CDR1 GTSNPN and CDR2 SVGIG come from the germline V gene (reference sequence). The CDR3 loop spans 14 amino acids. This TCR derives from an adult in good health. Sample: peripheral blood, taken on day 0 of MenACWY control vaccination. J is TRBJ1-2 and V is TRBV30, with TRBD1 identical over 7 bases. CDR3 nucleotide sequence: TGTGCCTGGAGTTCCGGACAGGTCAGCTATGGCTACACCTTC. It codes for CAWSSGQVSYGYTF. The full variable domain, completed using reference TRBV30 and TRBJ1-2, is SQTIHQWPATLVQPVGSPLSLECTVEGTSNPNLYWYRQAAGRGLQLLFYSVGIGQISSEVPQNLSASRPQDRQFILSSKKLLLSDSGFYLCAWSSGQVSYGYTFGSGTRLTVV.